The 25 T cell receptor beta chains listed next were all sequenced from one sample in a study of identical twins. TCRdb reanalysed the 5' RACE reads using MiXCR and keeps one entry per CDR3 protein. This table has 450,000 to 500,000 distinct CDR3 sequences, more than 13% appearing once. Another study also made use of these data, one on yellow fever vaccine responses in identical twins.

Sequencing was done on a sample of CD4+ T cells sorted from blood. Every receptor here comes from a woman between 18 and 30 years old in good health.

The chain is built from TRBV18 and TRBJ1-1, with 9 bases fitting TRBD1. CDR1 is KGHSH, CDR2 LQKENI, per germline. Trimming removed 5 bases from V and 0 bases from J; junction bases left unmatched: 7. The CDR3 has 16 amino acids. This CDR3 reads CASSTGGRGMNTEAFF. The CDR3 nucleotides are TGTGCCAGCTCAACAGGGGGCAGAGGGATGAACACTGAAGCTTTCTTT.

This clonotype was observed at least ten times. The chain joins TRBV29-1 to TRBJ2-5; possibly TRBD1 for D (5 bases). The CDR3 covers 12 residues. Trimming left V 7 bases short and J 4 bases short, with 13 bases between. Germline values: CDR1 SQVTM, CDR2 ANQGSEA. In nucleotides, the CDR3 is TGCAGCGGTACAGGCTTCCGAGAGACCCAGTACTTC. It is translated as CSGTGFRETQYF.

In its sample, this clonotype was seen a few times. The CDR3 loop is CASSGGQSYEQYF. The DNA for the CDR3 is TGCGCCAGCAGTGGAGGGCAATCCTACGAGCAGTACTTC. This chain links TRBV10-2 with TRBJ2-7, with D tentatively TRBD2 (5 bases). The CDR3 runs to 13 residues. Trimming pared 4 bases from V and 1 base from J, leaving 8 bases between. Per germline, CDR1 WSHSY and CDR2 SAAADI.

In its sample, this clonotype was seen a few times. This sequence joins TRBV5-1 and TRBJ2-7; weak D call: TRBD2 (5 bases). Germline loops: CDR1 SGHRS, CDR2 YFSETQ. This CDR3 spans 16 amino acids. The V and J ends lost 4 bases and 3 bases respectively, with 20 bases between them. The CDR3 DNA sequence: TGCGCCAGCAGCCCCGCGGGTTCCAAAACGGGCTACGAGCAGTACTTC. Its protein product is CASSPAGSKTGYEQYF.

This clonotype was seen a few times. The V call is TRBV25-1, the J call TRBJ1-6, with 10 nucleotides matching TRBD1. Unmatched junction bases numbered 6, after V lost 2 bases and J lost 8 bases. This CDR3 has 16 amino acids. Germline CDR1 MGHDK, CDR2 SYGVNS. CDR3: CASSELTGGQYSPLHF. CDR3 DNA sequence: TGTGCCAGCAGTGAACTGACAGGGGGCCAGTATTCACCCCTCCACTTT.

Turning to this clonotype: Just one base apart from a much larger clone, this may be a read error. The CDR3 loop reads CATGRDGRQGTDTQYF. Here the CDR3 DNA reads TGTGCCACCGGCAGAGATGGGAGACAGGGCACAGATACGCAGTATTTT. The chain employs TRBV15 and TRBJ2-3; TRBD1 is a possible D gene (6 bases). This CDR3 spans 16 amino acids. CDR1 LNHNV and CDR2 YYDKDF come from the germline V gene (reference sequence).

This clonotype was picked up one time. The CDR3 reads CASSLGSGRITYNEQFF. DNA of the CDR3: TGCGCCAGCAGCTTGGGTAGCGGGAGGATAACCTACAATGAGCAGTTCTTC. V is TRBV5-1 and J is TRBJ2-1; TRBD2 matches at 10 bases. Germline loops: CDR1 SGHRS, CDR2 YFSETQ. This CDR3 comprises 17 residues. V shed 0 bases, J shed 2 bases, and the junction held 5 bases outside the gene matches.

The chain is built from TRBV20-1 and TRBJ2-1; 9 nucleotides agree with TRBD2. With 6 bases clipped from V and 2 bases from J, the junction kept 8 bases outside the gene matches. The CDR3 consists of 15 residues. Germline V gene sequence: CDR1 DFQATT, CDR2 SNEGSKA (reference sequence). CDR3 residues: CSARTSEIPYNEQFF. The CDR3 coding sequence is TGCAGTGCAAGGACTAGCGAGATTCCCTACAATGAGCAGTTCTTC.

The chain carries TRBV9 and TRBJ2-5; TRBD2 agrees at 8 bases. The CDR3 runs 16 residues. With V trimmed by 0 bases and J by 2 bases, 6 bases remained unmatched. Germline assignment: CDR1 SGDLS and CDR2 YYNGEE. This CDR3 is CASSVATGGGQETQYF. The CDR3 DNA reads TGTGCCAGCAGCGTAGCTACCGGCGGGGGGCAAGAGACCCAGTACTTC.

Only a few counts were recorded for this clonotype. V is TRBV4-2 and J is TRBJ2-3; D not resolved. The CDR3 spans 17 residues. Germline V gene sequence: CDR1 LGHNA, CDR2 YNFKEQ. Trimming shortened V by 0 bases and J by 2 bases, and 15 bases separated the two germline ends. The CDR3 region is CASSQDISRRDTDTQYF. Written as DNA, the CDR3 is TGTGCCAGCAGCCAAGATATCAGCAGGCGAGACACAGATACGCAGTATTTT.

The rearrangement joins TRBV12-3 or TRBV12-4 to TRBJ2-2; TRBD1 aligns across 8 bases. The CDR3 sequence is 17 residues long. The trim removed 4 bases at V and 1 base at J, leaving 8 bases unmatched. This CDR3 reads CASSSSDRGRNTGELFF. The CDR3 region has the DNA TGTGCCAGCAGTTCCTCCGACAGGGGCAGGAACACCGGGGAGCTGTTTTTT.

This clonotype appeared many times. The chain is built from TRBV3-1 and TRBJ2-3; D is undetermined. The V gene lost 1 base and the J gene lost 3 bases, with 5 bases spanning the gap. The CDR3 runs to 13 residues. The germline gives CDR1 LGHDT, CDR2 YNNKEL (reference sequence). The CDR3 DNA follows: TGTGCCAGCAGCCAAGCGTATACAGATACGCAGTATTTT. Translated: CASSQAYTDTQYF.

This clonotype was observed a few times. The chain couples TRBV12-3 or TRBV12-4 to TRBJ2-2; 9 bases map to TRBD1. The CDR3 runs 15 residues. The V gene end was trimmed by 3 bases and the J gene end by 6 bases; junction bases not matched to a gene: 5. CDR3: CASSFIQGAAGELFF. In nucleotides, the CDR3 is TGTGCCAGCAGTTTTATACAGGGGGCGGCCGGGGAGCTGTTTTTT.

The chain combines TRBV18 with TRBJ2-1; 10 nucleotides match TRBD2. CDR1 is KGHSH and CDR2 is LQKENI in the germline V gene. The CDR3 runs 14 residues. Unmatched junction bases numbered 3, after V lost 2 bases and J lost 8 bases. CDR3 residues: CASSPVAGGYEQFF. The CDR3 DNA sequence: TGTGCCAGCTCACCAGTAGCGGGAGGCTATGAGCAGTTCTTC. Full variable domain (rest looked up from reference TRBV18 and TRBJ2-1): NAGVMQNPRHLVRRRGQEARLRCSPMKGHSHVYWYRQLPEEGLKFMVYLQKENIIDESGMPKERFSAEFPKEGPSILRIQQVVRGDSAAYFCASSPVAGGYEQFFGPGTRLTVL.

The table lists this clonotype with a few counts. The V and J genes are TRBV7-8 and TRBJ2-5, with a weak D call TRBD2 (6 bases). Trimming pared 6 bases from V and 0 bases from J, leaving 14 bases between. This CDR3 comprises 15 residues. CDR1 is SGHVS, CDR2 FQNEAQ, per germline. The CDR3: CASRKEGRYQETQYF. Here the CDR3 DNA reads TGTGCCAGCAGAAAAGAAGGGAGGTACCAAGAGACCCAGTACTTC.

This clonotype occurred many times. The chain links TRBV10-3 to TRBJ1-3; TRBD1 matches 9 bases. J was trimmed by 2 bases and V by 9 bases; bases with no gene match: 2. Germline assignment: CDR1 ENHRY and CDR2 SYGVKD. The CDR3 loop spans 13 amino acids. This CDR3 reads CAIGTGTGNTIYF. The CDR3 DNA reads as TGTGCCATAGGGACAGGGACTGGAAACACCATATATTTT.

The chain combines TRBV10-2 with TRBJ2-2; the match to TRBD2 covers 10 bases. This CDR3 is built from 16 residues. Germline CDR1 and CDR2: WSHSY and SAAADI. The ends lost 6 bases at V and 1 base at J; junction bases unmatched: 5. CDR3 in DNA: TGCGCCAGCAGAAGCGGGAGGGCCTGGAACACCGGGGAGCTGTTTTTT. It codes for CASRSGRAWNTGELFF.

This clonotype was seen many times. The chain is built from TRBV4-3 and TRBJ2-1, with 9 bases aligning to TRBD2. The CDR3 totals 19 residues. In germline, CDR1 is LGHNA, CDR2 YSLEER. Trimming took 4 bases from V and 2 from J; bases not matched to a gene: 15. The CDR3: CASSRRWTPGLAAYNEQFF. The CDR3 coding sequence is TGCGCCAGCAGCCGAAGATGGACTCCGGGACTAGCTGCCTACAATGAGCAGTTCTTC.

This clonotype was seen a few times. The chain uses TRBV28 and TRBJ2-1, with 7 bases lining up with TRBD2. Germline V gene data show CDR1 as MDHEN and CDR2 as SYDVKM. The CDR3 has 17 residues. The V and J ends lost 4 bases and 9 bases, in that order; junction bases with no gene match: 18. CDR3 nucleotide sequence: TGTGCCAGCAGTTCCCTTGCGATGGCGGGAGCGCATGGTGAGCAGTTCTTC. Translated: CASSSLAMAGAHGEQFF.

This chain uses TRBV4-2 with TRBJ2-3, with D possibly being TRBD2 (5 bases). V gave up 1 base and J gave up 9 bases, with 11 bases separating them. The CDR3 runs to 13 residues. From germline, CDR1 is LGHNA and CDR2 YNFKEQ. For the CDR3, the DNA is TGTGCCAGCAGCCAAGGTCCAAGGGAGACGCAGTATTTT. This encodes CASSQGPRETQYF.

V usage is TRBV28 and J usage is TRBJ2-7, with D perhaps matching TRBD1 (6 bases). V lost 4 bases to trimming and J lost 3 bases, with 22 bases between them. In germline, CDR1 is MDHEN, CDR2 SYDVKM. This CDR3 comprises 17 residues. Here the CDR3 reads CASSSFEGAGVHYEQYF. In nucleotides, the CDR3 is TGTGCCAGCAGTTCGTTCGAAGGGGCAGGGGTCCACTACGAGCAGTACTTC. Full variable domain (missing parts from reference TRBV28 and TRBJ2-7): DVKVTQSSRYLVKRTGEKVFLECVQDMDHENMFWYRQDPGLGLRLIYFSYDVKMKEKGDIPEGYSVSREKKERFSLILESASTNQTSMYLCASSSFEGAGVHYEQYFGPGTRLTVT.

The chain is built from TRBV7-3 and TRBJ2-2; tentative D call: TRBD2 (6 bases). V lost 5 bases to trimming and J lost 5 bases, with 18 bases between them. Germline V lookup: CDR1 SGHTA, CDR2 FQGTGA. This CDR3 contains 16 residues. CDR3: CASSPTPTRKTGELFF. The CDR3 bases are TGTGCCAGCAGCCCGACCCCGACTAGAAAAACCGGGGAGCTGTTTTTT.

This clonotype has at least ten counts. The V gene is TRBV7-8, the J gene TRBJ2-1; 8 bases line up with TRBD1. The CDR3 consists of 17 residues. V dropped 4 bases and J dropped 9; count of bases not matched to a gene: 17. The V gene's germline CDR1 is SGHVS and CDR2 FQNEAQ. CDR3 protein: CASSSVTGTGYAGEQFF. The DNA for the CDR3 is TGTGCCAGCAGCTCCGTCACCGGGACAGGTTACGCCGGTGAGCAGTTCTTC.

This clonotype showed up many times. The chain links TRBV24-1 to TRBJ1-6, with a tentative D call TRBD1 (5 bases). The CDR3 runs to 14 residues. The V and J ends lost 9 bases and 9 bases respectively, with 17 bases between them. Germline values: CDR1 KGHDR, CDR2 SFDVKD. DNA for the CDR3: TGTGCCACCCGACGGGGGACTCTGGGTTCACCCCTCCACTTT. Protein product: CATRRGTLGSPLHF.

The table lists this clonotype with a few counts. The chain links TRBV20-1 to TRBJ2-7, with 11 nucleotides matching TRBD2. With 3 bases clipped from V and 4 bases from J, the junction kept 11 bases outside the gene matches. The germline V gene has CDR1 DFQATT and CDR2 SNEGSKA (reference sequence). CDR3 size: 16 residues. CDR3: CSARELAGVGVYEQYF. CDR3 DNA sequence: TGCAGTGCTAGGGAACTAGCGGGAGTTGGGGTTTACGAGCAGTACTTC.